This is a list of T cell receptor beta chains from one sample in a study of blood T cells in healthy people across ages. One entry per CDR3 protein, called by TCRdb with MiXCR from the 5' RACE reads. The repertoire consists of 710,000 or so distinct CDR3 sequences, with 20% to 25% occurring once and the leading ten covering around 22%. Sequences were obtained from blood. The source is a man aged 65 to 85 in good health. CDR3s include the opening cysteine and the closing phenylalanine or tryptophan. Fields, in order: clone size, V gene, J gene, D gene, CDR3 protein, CDR3 DNA. A D gene is named only where the DNA matches it firmly. Some rows have no size entry. The others give once, few or many, or a class for an expanded clone.

NA,TRBV7-8,TRBJ2-5,NA,CASSSRAGREEQYF,TGTGCCAGCAGCTCTAGGGCGGGGCGGGAAGAGCAGTACTTC
NA,TRBV5-8,TRBJ2-7,TRBD1,CASSVKRGQSSYEQYF,TGTGCCAGCAGCGTAAAAAGGGGACAGTCCTCCTACGAGCAGTACTTC
NA,TRBV12-5,TRBJ1-1,NA,CASGLSRYPGQPNTEAFF,TGTGCTAGTGGTTTGTCACGTTATCCGGGACAACCGAACACTGAAGCTTTCTTT
NA,TRBV15,TRBJ1-4,NA,CATSRQGLGNEKLFF,TGTGCCACCAGCAGACAGGGACTGGGTAATGAAAAACTGTTTTTT
NA,TRBV7-2,TRBJ2-1,NA,CASSPGTHTYNEQFF,TGTGCCAGCAGCCCTGGTACACATACCTACAATGAGCAGTTCTTC
few,TRBV29-1,TRBJ1-1,NA,CSVRGETEAFF,TGCAGCGTTCGGGGGGAGACTGAAGCTTTCTTT
few,TRBV3-1,TRBJ1-1,TRBD1,CASSQDLGQVNTEAFF,TGTGCCAGCAGCCAAGATCTAGGACAGGTGAACACTGAAGCTTTCTTT
NA,TRBV24-1,TRBJ2-3,TRBD2,CATSDLGLANTDTQYF,TGTGCCACCAGTGATTTAGGACTAGCGAACACAGATACGCAGTATTTT
NA,TRBV6-5,TRBJ2-1,TRBD2,CASSSPELAGVAYNEQFF,TGTGCCAGCAGTTCCCCCGAACTAGCGGGAGTGGCCTACAATGAGCAGTTCTTC
NA,TRBV7-2,TRBJ1-2,NA,CASSPGGMIDYGYTF,TGTGCCAGCAGCCCCGGGGGGATGATCGACTATGGCTACACCTTC
NA,TRBV4-1,TRBJ2-7,NA,CASSQDYVTGRTYEQYF,TGCGCCAGCAGCCAAGATTACGTTACAGGGAGAACCTACGAGCAGTACTTC
NA,TRBV7-3,TRBJ2-2,NA,CASSLMGDTGELFF,TGTGCCAGCAGCTTAATGGGCGACACCGGGGAGCTGTTTTTT
NA,TRBV7-9,TRBJ2-5,TRBD2,CASSTLAGMETQYF,TGTGCCAGCAGCACACTAGCGGGGATGGAGACCCAGTACTTC
NA,TRBV12-3/TRBV12-4,TRBJ1-5,NA,CASSWGEDQPQHF,TGTGCCAGCAGTTGGGGGGAGGATCAGCCCCAGCATTTT
many,TRBV5-1,TRBJ2-3,NA,CASSLGRGFTDTQYF,TGCGCCAGCAGCTTGGGCAGGGGCTTCACAGATACGCAGTATTTT
NA,TRBV29-1,TRBJ1-4,TRBD1,CSVAIQGLSEKLFF,TGCAGCGTCGCAATACAGGGGTTAAGTGAAAAACTGTTTTTT
few,TRBV7-9,TRBJ2-1,NA,CASSFIASYNEQFF,TGTGCCAGCAGCTTCATTGCCTCCTACAATGAGCAGTTCTTC
NA,TRBV12-3/TRBV12-4,TRBJ2-3,NA,CASSSHGTPISPDTQYF,TGTGCCAGCAGTTCCCACGGGACACCTATTAGCCCAGATACGCAGTATTTT
NA,TRBV20-1,TRBJ2-2,NA,CSARDRRDSHTGELFF,TGCAGTGCTAGAGACCGCCGGGACTCACACACCGGGGAGCTGTTTTTT
few,TRBV6-2/TRBV6-3,TRBJ1-4,NA,CASRGTSNEKLFF,TGTGCCAGCAGGGGGACAAGTAATGAAAAACTGTTTTTT
few,TRBV7-2,TRBJ2-7,TRBD1,CASSLPPGQQSEQYF,TGTGCCAGCAGCTTACCACCGGGACAGCAGAGCGAGCAGTACTTC
few,TRBV29-1,TRBJ2-1,NA,CSVKPRYNEQFF,TGCAGCGTTAAACCTAGGTACAATGAGCAGTTCTTC
many,TRBV29-1,TRBJ1-2,NA,CSDYSTGAYTF,TGCAGCGACTACAGTACAGGAGCCTACACCTTC
few,TRBV29-1,TRBJ1-2,NA,CSVGDRTNYGYTF,TGCAGCGTTGGAGACAGGACTAACTATGGCTACACCTTC